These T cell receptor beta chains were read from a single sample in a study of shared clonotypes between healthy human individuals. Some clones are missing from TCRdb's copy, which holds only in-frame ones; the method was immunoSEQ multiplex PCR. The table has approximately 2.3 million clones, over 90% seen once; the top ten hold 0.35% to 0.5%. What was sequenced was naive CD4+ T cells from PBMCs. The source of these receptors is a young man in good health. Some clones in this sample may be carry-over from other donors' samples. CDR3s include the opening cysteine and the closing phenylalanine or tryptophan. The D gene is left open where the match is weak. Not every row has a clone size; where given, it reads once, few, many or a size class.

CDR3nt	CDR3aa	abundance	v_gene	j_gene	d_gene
TGTGCCAGCAGTTTAAGAGGGGGGCCTAGTTTGGCCCAGCATTTT	CASSLRGGPSLAQHF	NA	TRBV28	TRBJ1-5	NA
TGTGCCAGCAGTTCATTTTACGGGTCCAATGAGCAGTTCTTC	CASSSFYGSNEQFF	NA	TRBV27	TRBJ2-1	NA
TGTGCCAGCAGCCGGGGCGATTCCTACGAGCAGTACTTC	CASSRGDSYEQYF	NA	TRBV16	TRBJ2-7	NA
TGTGCCAGCAGTCCTCAGGGGGCCGGATACCGAGAGACCCAGTACTTC	CASSPQGAGYRETQYF	NA	TRBV27	TRBJ2-5	TRBD1
TGCGCCAGCAGCCGATTTGTCGGGAGCTCCTACGAGCAGTACTTC	CASSRFVGSSYEQYF	NA	TRBV5-1	TRBJ2-7	NA
TGCGCCAGCAGCCGGTTACTAGCGGGAGGTTCCTACAATGAGCAGTTCTTC	CASSRLLAGGSYNEQFF	once	TRBV4-3	TRBJ2-1	TRBD2
TGTGCCAGCAGTATCAGCTATAGCAATCAGCCCCAGCATTTT	CASSISYSNQPQHF	once	TRBV6-1	TRBJ1-5	NA
TGTGCCAGCAGTAACCCCCGGGGCACCGCAGATACGCAGTATTTT	CASSNPRGTADTQYF	NA	TRBV27	TRBJ2-3	NA
TGCGCCAGCAGCTTTAGACAGGCGACAGGGTACAATGAGCAGTTCTTC	CASSFRQATGYNEQFF	NA	TRBV5-1	TRBJ2-1	TRBD1
TGTGCCAGCAGCTTGGGACAGATCAATGAAAAACTGTTTTTT	CASSLGQINEKLFF	NA	TRBV5-8	TRBJ1-4	NA
TGTGCCAGCAGCGTAGAGGATGCGGGACGTCTACCCTACGAGCAGTACTTC	CASSVEDAGRLPYEQYF	NA	TRBV9	TRBJ2-7	NA
TGCGCCAGCAATGGGCCTCGGACAGGCGTACAAGAGACCCAGTACTTC	CASNGPRTGVQETQYF	NA	TRBV10-1	TRBJ2-5	TRBD1
TGTGCCAGCAGCTTAGACGGGAGCCGGGACCTGCATTCCTTAGACTACGAGCAGTACTTC	CASSLDGSRDLHSLDYEQYF	NA	TRBV7-3	TRBJ2-7	NA
TGTGCCAGCAGCTTAGCTCGCCTCACCGGGGAGCTGTTTTTT	CASSLARLTGELFF	NA	TRBV7-8	TRBJ2-2	NA
TGTGCCAGCAGTGAAGGCCGTGGTAGGGGGCAGTACTTC	CASSEGRGRGQYF	NA	TRBV6-1	TRBJ2-7	NA
TGTGCCAGCAGGGGGACAGGACTGGGTGGCTACACCTTC	CASRGTGLGGYTF	NA	TRBV2	TRBJ1-2	TRBD1
TGCGCCAGCAGCTTGGAAGGTACTCCCGAAGAGACCCAGTACTTC	CASSLEGTPEETQYF	NA	TRBV5-1	TRBJ2-5	NA
TGCGCCAGCAGACTGACCGCTAACTATGGCTACACCTTC	CASRLTANYGYTF	NA	TRBV5-1	TRBJ1-2	NA
TGCGCCAGCAGCTCGGGAGGTTGGGCAGATACGCAGTATTTT	CASSSGGWADTQYF	NA	TRBV5-1	TRBJ2-3	TRBD2
TGTGCCACCAGGGGCGATCCAAACACCGGGGAGCTGTTTTTT	CATRGDPNTGELFF	once	TRBV15	TRBJ2-2	NA
TGTGCCTGGATCAAAGGGTATTCACCCCTCCACTTT	CAWIKGYSPLHF	NA	TRBV30	TRBJ1-6	NA
TGTGCCAGCAGTCTCCGGTGGGGAAGCGACGAGCAGTACTTC	CASSLRWGSDEQYF	NA	TRBV6-1	TRBJ2-7	NA
TGTGCCAGCAGCCGACTAGCGGGAGAGCAGTACTTC	CASSRLAGEQYF	NA	TRBV6-5	TRBJ2-7	TRBD2
TGTGCCAGCAGCGCGCACCTTTCGGGGGAGCAGTACTTC	CASSAHLSGEQYF	NA	TRBV9	TRBJ2-7	NA
TGTGCCAGCAGCCCAATTGGGAATTCACCCCTCCACTTT	CASSPIGNSPLHF	NA	TRBV7-9	TRBJ1-6	NA
TGTGCCAGCAGTGGACAGGGGGAAGTCTTTGGGGCCAACGTCCTGACTTTC	CASSGQGEVFGANVLTF	once	TRBV6-1	TRBJ2-6	TRBD1
TGTGCCAGCAGTCTCCAGGGGTACCAAGAGACCCAGTACTTC	CASSLQGYQETQYF	NA	TRBV6-6	TRBJ2-5	NA
TGTGCCTGGAAACAGGACAGATATAATGAAAAACTGTTTTTT	CAWKQDRYNEKLFF	NA	TRBV30	TRBJ1-4	NA
TGTGCCAGCAGCCGGGGACAGCCCTACGAGCAGTACTTC	CASSRGQPYEQYF	NA	TRBV5-5	TRBJ2-7	TRBD1
TGTGCCAGCAGTCCCCCCCCCAGGGGGCAAGAGACCCAGTACTTC	CASSPPPRGQETQYF	NA	TRBV28	TRBJ2-5	TRBD1
TGTGCCAGCAGCTTAGGCCAGGGGAACACTGAAGCTTTCTTT	CASSLGQGNTEAFF	NA	TRBV7-3	TRBJ1-1	NA
TGTGCCAGCTCACCACCGGAATTCAGCACAGATACGCAGTATTTT	CASSPPEFSTDTQYF	NA	TRBV18	TRBJ2-3	NA
TGTGCCTGGAGTGTCCGGGGGACCGCTAATTCACCCCTCCACTTT	CAWSVRGTANSPLHF	NA	TRBV30	TRBJ1-6	NA